This T cell receptor beta chain appears in the sequencing data of a study of CD8 T cells in Susac syndrome. V was pared by 0 bases and J by 5 bases, with 15 bases between. CDR3 length: 16 amino acids. In germline, CDR1 is SGHRS, CDR2 YFSETQ. The RNA, about 0.45 to 1 ug, was put through reverse transcription using random hexamers. One entry per CDR3 protein results from TCRdb running MiXCR on the immunoSEQ multiplex PCR reads. The table lists around 130,000 distinct CDR3 sequences, about 95% of them singletons, with more than 0.095% in the top ten. The CD8+ and CD4+ T cells were isolated magnetically using a negative isolation approach, whereas the TEMRA cells were enriched by FACS.

Sequencing was carried out using CD4+ T cells from PBMCs. V is TRBV5-1 and J is TRBJ2-1; tentative D call: TRBD2 (6 bases). The sequence was collected from a human donor in good health. The DNA for the CDR3 is TGCGCCAGCAGCTTGGTTAGCGGCGTGGGCGACAATGAGCAGTTCTTC. This encodes CASSLVSGVGDNEQFF.